The sequence of this T cell receptor beta chain was determined in a study of post-analysis software for immune sequencing data. As for this clonotype: No antigen is known for it.

Unique-molecular-identifier-tagged TCR beta cDNA libraries were used. TCRdb analysed the PCR reads with MiXCR anew, one entry per CDR3 protein. The sample lists approximately 460,000 distinct CDR3 sequences, roughly 46% occurring once. General study points: Normalized Chao1 diversity in multiple sclerosis patients fell significantly below that of controls.

The sequencing sample was made of blood. The origin of this receptor is a girl aged 10 to 17 with multiple sclerosis.

DNA of the CDR3: TGTGCCAGCAGTTGGGCCGACAGGGGGAGGTACAATGAGCAGTTCTTC. Its protein product is CASSWADRGRYNEQFF. The V call is TRBV6-6, the J call TRBJ2-1; 9 nucleotides align to TRBD1. The V and J ends lost 4 bases and 4 bases, in that order; junction bases with no gene match: 8. Germline lookup yields CDR1 MNHNY and CDR2 SVGAGI (reference sequence). The CDR3 spans 16 residues.